This section outlines one T cell receptor (beta chain) sequence together with its context. Genomic DNA per cell subset filled all wells of several immunoSEQ plates. Repertoires were generated with immunoSEQ multiplex PCR, while TCRdb's copy carries only in-frame clones and drops some. Seen here are nearly 2 million clones, around 96% observed once, and the top ten hold under 1.5%. Germline V gene lookup returns CDR1 MNHEY and CDR2 SMNVEV (reference sequence). The CDR3 consists of 15 residues. V was pared by 3 bases and J by 3 bases, with 9 bases between. CD8 cells regarded as naive lacked CD45RO, were positively chosen for CCR7, and omitted terminally differentiated effector memory CD45RA+ cells. Every contributor of samples was a Caucasian grown-up residing in Nashville, Tennessee. This sample was taken from a study of shared clonotypes between healthy human individuals. Study background: Participating donors consisted of a couple of women and a few men aged 18 to 49.

This TCR was sampled from a man between 18 and 35 years old in good health. Sequenced material: naive CD8+ T cells sorted from blood. The chain has TRBV27 and TRBJ1-6; D gene unclear. This chain's CDR3 is CASSFYPDYNSPLHF. The DNA of the CDR3 is TGTGCCAGCAGTTTCTACCCGGACTATAATTCACCCCTCCACTTT.